This TCR beta chain was recovered during a study of blood T cell repertoires in COVID-19. Overall study: Researchers got acute and convalescent COVID-19 samples from the United States, Italy and Spain. Sources were T cells, B-cell-depleted T cells, or PBMCs; the material itself was cDNA or gDNA.

Study processing details: Estimation of nucleated cell counts relied on the amplification of reference gene primers. Produced via immunoSEQ multiplex PCR; TCRdb's table is partial and in-frame only. The V and J calls and the clone size are those of that table, but D and trimming were determined from the DNA. Here the sample spans 200,000 to 300,000 clones, around 87% being singletons. CDR1 and CDR2 from the germline V gene are LNHDA and SQIVND (reference sequence). This CDR3 spans 16 amino acids. Trimming removed 5 bases from V and 0 bases from J, with 14 bases in between. Seattle cases were enrolled at active infection and followed longitudinally. This clone appeared once.

Sequencing was done on a sample of peripheral blood. The chain joins TRBV19 to TRBJ1-5, with D maybe TRBD1 (5 bases). This clonotype was sampled from a woman aged 55-69 years with COVID-19, enrolled during active disease. The CDR3 DNA reads as TGTGCCAGTAGTCGGGCGGGACCCTATAGCAATCAGCCCCAGCATTTT. This codes for CASSRAGPYSNQPQHF.